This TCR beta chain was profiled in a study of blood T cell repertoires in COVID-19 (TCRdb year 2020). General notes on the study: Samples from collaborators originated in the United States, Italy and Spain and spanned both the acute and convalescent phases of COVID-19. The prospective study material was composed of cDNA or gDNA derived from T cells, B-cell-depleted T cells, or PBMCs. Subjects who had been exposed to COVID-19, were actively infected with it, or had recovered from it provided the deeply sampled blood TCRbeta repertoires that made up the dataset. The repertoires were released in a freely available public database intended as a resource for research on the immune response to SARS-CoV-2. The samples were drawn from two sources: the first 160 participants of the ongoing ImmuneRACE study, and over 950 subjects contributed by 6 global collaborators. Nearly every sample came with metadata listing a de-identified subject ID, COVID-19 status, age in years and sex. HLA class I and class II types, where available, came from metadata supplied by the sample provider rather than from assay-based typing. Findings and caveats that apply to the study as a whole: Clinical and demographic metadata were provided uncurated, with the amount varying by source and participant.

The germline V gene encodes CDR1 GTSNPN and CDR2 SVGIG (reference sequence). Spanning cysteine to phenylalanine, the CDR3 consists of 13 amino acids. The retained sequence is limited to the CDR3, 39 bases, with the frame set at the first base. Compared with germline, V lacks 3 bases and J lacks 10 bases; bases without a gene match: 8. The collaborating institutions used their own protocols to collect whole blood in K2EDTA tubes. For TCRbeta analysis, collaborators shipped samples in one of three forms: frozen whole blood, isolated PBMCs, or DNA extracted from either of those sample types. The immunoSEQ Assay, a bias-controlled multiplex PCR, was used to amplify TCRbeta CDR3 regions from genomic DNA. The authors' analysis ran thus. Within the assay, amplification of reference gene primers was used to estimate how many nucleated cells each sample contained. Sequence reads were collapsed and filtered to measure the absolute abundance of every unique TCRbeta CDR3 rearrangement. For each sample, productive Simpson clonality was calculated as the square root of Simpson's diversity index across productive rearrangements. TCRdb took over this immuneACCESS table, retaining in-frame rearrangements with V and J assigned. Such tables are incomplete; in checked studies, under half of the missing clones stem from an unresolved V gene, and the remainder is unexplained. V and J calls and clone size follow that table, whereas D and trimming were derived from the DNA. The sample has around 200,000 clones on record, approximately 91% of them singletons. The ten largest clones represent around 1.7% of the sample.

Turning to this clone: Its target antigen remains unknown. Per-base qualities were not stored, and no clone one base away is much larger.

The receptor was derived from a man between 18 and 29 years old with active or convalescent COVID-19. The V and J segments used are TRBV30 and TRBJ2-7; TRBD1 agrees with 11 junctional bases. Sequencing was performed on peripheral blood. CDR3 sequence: CAWSPMDRGRQYF. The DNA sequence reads TGTGCCTGGAGCCCAATGGACAGGGGGCGTCAGTACTTC.